The source of this T cell receptor beta chain is a study of T cell responses to AZD1222 COVID-19 vaccine. The assay was immunoSEQ multiplex PCR, and TCRdb's table has in-frame clones only and misses some. The sample lists roughly 130,000 clones, over 90% occurring once. This clone was recorded only once. This TCR came from an adult in good health. The sample was peripheral blood, taken on day 0 of AZD1222 vaccination.

The CDR3, as DNA: TGTGCCAGCACCCCCGGGGCGGGGGCCACCTACGAGCAGTACTTC. Translating it yields CASTPGAGATYEQYF. The chain employs TRBV9 and TRBJ2-7, with D possibly TRBD2 on 7 matching bases. Germline CDR1 reads SGDLS; CDR2 reads YYNGEE. Trimming left V 6 bases short and J 2 bases short, with 18 bases between. The CDR3 spans 15 residues.